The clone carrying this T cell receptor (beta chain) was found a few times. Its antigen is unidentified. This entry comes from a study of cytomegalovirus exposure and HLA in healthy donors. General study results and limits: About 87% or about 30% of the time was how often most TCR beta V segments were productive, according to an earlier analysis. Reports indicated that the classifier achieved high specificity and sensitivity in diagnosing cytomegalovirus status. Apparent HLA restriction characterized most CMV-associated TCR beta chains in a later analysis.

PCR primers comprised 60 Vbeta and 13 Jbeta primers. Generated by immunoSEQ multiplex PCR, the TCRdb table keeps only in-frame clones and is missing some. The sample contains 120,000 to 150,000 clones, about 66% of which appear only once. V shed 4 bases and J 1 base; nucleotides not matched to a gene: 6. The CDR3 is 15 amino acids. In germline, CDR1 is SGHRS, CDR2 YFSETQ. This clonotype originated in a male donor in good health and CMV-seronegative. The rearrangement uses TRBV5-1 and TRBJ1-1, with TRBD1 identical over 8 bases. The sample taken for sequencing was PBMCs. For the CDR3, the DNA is TGCGCCAGCAGCCGACAGGGGTCTCCGAACACTGAAGCTTTCTTT. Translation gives CASSRQGSPNTEAFF.